Listed below are T cell receptor beta chains from one sample, sequenced in a study of T cells in localized non-small cell lung cancer. Profiled with immunoSEQ multiplex PCR; TCRdb holds only in-frame clones, not every one. The data show some 78,000 clones, with 84% seen just once and 2.8% held by the top ten. Material: peripheral blood, obtained before any cancer treatment. These receptors originate from a man aged 35-69 years with stage I lung adenocarcinoma. The CDR3 runs from the conserved cysteine through the conserved F or W. Fields, in order: clone size, D gene, J gene, V gene, CDR3 protein, CDR3 DNA. D genes are given only for firm matches. The size entry is marked missing in some rows and otherwise reads once, few, many or a size class.

few,TRBD1,TRBJ2-7,TRBV30,CARGQGIGEQYF,TGTGCCCGGGGACAGGGTATCGGCGAGCAGTACTTC
.,.,TRBJ2-2,TRBV18,CASSPRTNTGELFF,TGTGCCAGCTCACCGAGGACGAACACCGGGGAGCTGTTTTTT
.,.,TRBJ2-2,TRBV7-9,CASSLAGGAGELFF,TGTGCCAGCAGCTTAGCCGGGGGTGCCGGGGAGCTGTTTTTT
.,.,TRBJ1-5,TRBV2,CASSESWVGNQPQHF,TGTGCCAGCAGTGAAAGTTGGGTCGGCAATCAGCCCCAGCATTTT
few,.,TRBJ1-6,TRBV5-4,CASSFWTGRNSPLHF,TGTGCCAGCAGCTTTTGGACGGGGCGAAATTCACCCCTCCACTTT
.,TRBD2,TRBJ2-3,TRBV14,CASSHGLAVNTDTQYF,TGTGCCAGCAGCCACGGGCTAGCGGTTAACACAGATACGCAGTATTTT
.,.,TRBJ1-1,TRBV2,CASTKNPSGWGTTEAFF,TGTGCCAGCACCAAAAACCCTTCAGGGTGGGGGACCACTGAAGCTTTCTTT
.,.,TRBJ1-4,TRBV5-1,CASSLGQSGTGEKLFF,TGCGCCAGCAGCTTGGGGCAGAGCGGCACGGGTGAAAAACTGTTTTTT
.,.,TRBJ1-2,TRBV6-1,CASTLRAVLNYGYTF,TGTGCCAGCACCTTGAGGGCAGTGCTCAACTATGGCTACACCTTC
.,TRBD2,TRBJ2-3,TRBV6-1,CASSEALAGGFTDTQYF,TGTGCCAGCAGTGAAGCACTAGCGGGAGGGTTCACAGATACGCAGTATTTT
.,.,TRBJ1-4,TRBV25-1,CASSESWGTNEKLFF,TGTGCCAGCAGTGAATCTTGGGGCACTAATGAAAAACTGTTTTTT
.,.,TRBJ1-2,TRBV6-1,CAYLRGTENGYTF,TGTGCCTACCTGAGGGGGACTGAGAATGGCTACACCTTC
.,.,TRBJ2-5,TRBV6-5,CASSKSKWLRETQYF,TGTGCCAGCAGCAAATCGAAGTGGTTGAGAGAGACCCAGTACTTC
.,TRBD1,TRBJ1-6,TRBV18,CASSTQGQGGSPLHF,TGTGCCAGCTCAACCCAGGGACAGGGAGGATCACCCCTCCACTTT
.,.,TRBJ1-3,TRBV19,CASSEQFSGNTIYF,TGTGCCAGTAGTGAACAGTTCTCTGGAAACACCATATATTTT
.,.,TRBJ1-2,TRBV7-2,CASSSQGSNYGYTF,TGTGCCAGCAGCTCTCAGGGTTCTAACTATGGCTACACCTTC
.,.,TRBJ1-2,TRBV14,CASSQEDRYGYTF,TGTGCCAGCAGCCAAGAGGATAGGTATGGCTACACCTTC
.,.,TRBJ1-3,TRBV6-1,CASSDTRAGRDTIYF,TGTGCCAGCAGCGACACTCGGGCCGGGAGAGACACCATATATTTT
.,TRBD2,TRBJ2-5,TRBV2,CASSPTTSGEETQYF,TGTGCCAGCAGCCCCACCACTAGCGGAGAGGAGACCCAGTACTTC
.,.,TRBJ1-1,TRBV6-5,CASSYGGSAYTEAFF,TGTGCCAGCAGCTACGGGGGGTCCGCGTACACTGAAGCTTTCTTT
.,TRBD1,TRBJ1-2,TRBV10-3,CATTSGGGGIGYTF,TGTGCCACTACCTCAGGGGGCGGGGGAATTGGCTACACCTTC
.,TRBD2,TRBJ2-7,TRBV28,CASGELAVPYEQYF,TGTGCCAGCGGAGAACTAGCGGTTCCCTACGAGCAGTACTTC
.,.,TRBJ2-3,TRBV7-3,CASSSFSGPTDTQYF,TGTGCCAGCAGCTCTTTTTCGGGGCCCACAGATACGCAGTATTTT
.,TRBD1,TRBJ2-1,TRBV30,CAWTPGQGAGEQFF,TGTGCCTGGACCCCGGGACAGGGGGCAGGTGAGCAGTTCTTC
.,.,TRBJ2-7,TRBV7-3,CASSLNSGGSPKEQYF,TGTGCCAGCAGCTTAAACTCCGGCGGTTCCCCTAAGGAGCAGTACTTC
once,.,TRBJ2-1,TRBV11-3,CASSSRESSYNEQFF,TGTGCCAGCAGCTCTCGGGAGAGCTCCTACAATGAGCAGTTCTTC
.,TRBD2,TRBJ2-1,TRBV9,CASSGATTSGRNEQFF,TGTGCCAGCAGCGGAGCTACGACTAGCGGGAGGAATGAGCAGTTCTTC
few,.,TRBJ1-1,TRBV6-5,CASSYFRTNTEAFF,TGTGCCAGCAGTTACTTCAGAACGAACACTGAAGCTTTCTTT
.,.,TRBJ2-7,TRBV11-2,CASSLDSRLTSYEQYF,TGTGCCAGCAGCTTAGATTCACGACTAACCTCCTACGAGCAGTACTTC
.,.,TRBJ2-3,TRBV7-3,CASSFPGASVKTDTQYF,TGTGCCAGCAGCTTCCCCGGGGCTAGCGTGAAGACAGATACGCAGTATTTT
.,.,TRBJ1-6,TRBV18,CASSPAADSPLHF,TGTGCCAGCTCACCAGCTGCGGATTCACCCCTCCACTTT
.,.,TRBJ2-1,TRBV15,CATSKYNEQFF,TGTGCCACCAGCAAATACAATGAGCAGTTCTTC
.,.,TRBJ2-3,TRBV5-1,CASSLMGTDTQYF,TGCGCCAGCAGCTTGATGGGTACAGATACGCAGTATTTT